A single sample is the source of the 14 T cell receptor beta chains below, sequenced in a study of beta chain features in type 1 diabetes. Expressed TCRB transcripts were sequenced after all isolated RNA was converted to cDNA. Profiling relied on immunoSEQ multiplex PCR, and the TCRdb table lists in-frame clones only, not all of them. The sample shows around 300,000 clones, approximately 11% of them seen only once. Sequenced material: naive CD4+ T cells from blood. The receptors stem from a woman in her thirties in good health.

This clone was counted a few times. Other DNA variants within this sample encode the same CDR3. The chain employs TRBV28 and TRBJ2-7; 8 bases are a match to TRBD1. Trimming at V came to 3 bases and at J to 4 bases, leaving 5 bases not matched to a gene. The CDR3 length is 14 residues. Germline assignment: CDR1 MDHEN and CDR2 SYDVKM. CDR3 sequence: CASSLAGGSYEQYF. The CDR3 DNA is TGTGCCAGCAGTTTGGCAGGGGGCTCGTACGAGCAGTACTTC.

This chain's CDR3 is CASRTEGWSEQYF. The CDR3 DNA reads TGTGCCAGCCGTACTGAGGGCTGGAGCGAGCAGTACTTC. This chain connects TRBV28 to TRBJ2-7, with a possible D match to TRBD2 (5 bases). The V gene's germline CDR1 is MDHEN and CDR2 SYDVKM. Trimming took 8 bases from V and 6 from J, leaving 17 bases between them. The CDR3 loop spans 13 amino acids.

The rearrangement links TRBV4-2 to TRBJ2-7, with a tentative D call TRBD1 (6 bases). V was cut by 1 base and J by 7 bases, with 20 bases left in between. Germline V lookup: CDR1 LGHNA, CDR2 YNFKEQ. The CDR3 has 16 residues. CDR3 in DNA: TGTGCCAGCAGCCAAGTTTTGCGGAGTTCGGGGACAGAGCAGTACTTC. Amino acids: CASSQVLRSSGTEQYF.

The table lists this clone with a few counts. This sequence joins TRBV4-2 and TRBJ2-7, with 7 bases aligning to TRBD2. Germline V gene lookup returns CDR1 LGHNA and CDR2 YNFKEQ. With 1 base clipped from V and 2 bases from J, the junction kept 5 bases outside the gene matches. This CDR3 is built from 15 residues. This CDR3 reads CASSQASGNAYEQYF. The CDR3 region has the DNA TGTGCCAGCAGCCAAGCAAGCGGGAACGCCTACGAGCAGTACTTC.

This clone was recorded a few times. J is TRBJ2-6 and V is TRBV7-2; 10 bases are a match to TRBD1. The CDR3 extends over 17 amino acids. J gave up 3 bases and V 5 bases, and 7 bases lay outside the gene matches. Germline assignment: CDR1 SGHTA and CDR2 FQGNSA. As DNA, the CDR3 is TGTGCCAGCAGCGGAGACAGGGGGCTGTATGGGGCCAACGTCCTGACTTTC. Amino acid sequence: CASSGDRGLYGANVLTF.

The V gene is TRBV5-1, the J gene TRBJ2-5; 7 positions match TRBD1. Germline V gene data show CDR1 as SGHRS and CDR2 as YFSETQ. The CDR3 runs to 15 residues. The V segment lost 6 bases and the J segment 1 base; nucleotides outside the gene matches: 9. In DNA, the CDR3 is TGCGCCAGCACGAGAGGCGACAGGGCCCAAGAGACCCAGTACTTC. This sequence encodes CASTRGDRAQETQYF. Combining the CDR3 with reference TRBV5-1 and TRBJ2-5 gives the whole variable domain KAGVTQTPRYLIKTRGQQVTLSCSPISGHRSVSWYQQTPGQGLQFLFEYFSETQRNKGNFPGRFSGRQFSNSRSEMNVSTLELGDSALYLCASTRGDRAQETQYFGPGTRLLVL.

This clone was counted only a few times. The CDR3 nucleotides are TGTGCCAGCAGCTTGGCCGGGGACAGGGTCGATGGCTACACCTTC. This gives the protein CASSLAGDRVDGYTF. V gene TRBV5-5 combines with J gene TRBJ1-2, with 9 bases identical to TRBD1. Germline V gene lookup returns CDR1 SGHKS and CDR2 YYEKEE (reference sequence). Unmatched junction bases numbered 6, after V lost 0 bases and J lost 6 bases. There are 15 residues in the CDR3. The full variable domain, completed using reference TRBV5-5 and TRBJ1-2, is DAGVTQSPTHLIKTRGQQVTLRCSPISGHKSVSWYQQVLGQGPQFIFQYYEKEERGRGNFPDRFSARQFPNYSSELNVNALLLGDSALYLCASSLAGDRVDGYTFGSGTRLTVV.

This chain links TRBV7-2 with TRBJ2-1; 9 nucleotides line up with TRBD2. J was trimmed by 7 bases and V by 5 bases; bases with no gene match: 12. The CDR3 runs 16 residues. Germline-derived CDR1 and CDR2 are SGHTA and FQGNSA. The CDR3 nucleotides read TGTGCCAGCAGCCCCCAGGACGGCGGGAGGGGTAATGAGCAGTTCTTC. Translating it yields CASSPQDGGRGNEQFF.

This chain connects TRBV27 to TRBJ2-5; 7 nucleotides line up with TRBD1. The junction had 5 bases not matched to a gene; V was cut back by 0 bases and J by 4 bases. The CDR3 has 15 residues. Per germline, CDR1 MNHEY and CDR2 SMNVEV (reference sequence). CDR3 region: CASSLSRQGGETQYF. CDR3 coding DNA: TGTGCCAGCAGTTTATCGCGACAGGGTGGAGAGACCCAGTACTTC.

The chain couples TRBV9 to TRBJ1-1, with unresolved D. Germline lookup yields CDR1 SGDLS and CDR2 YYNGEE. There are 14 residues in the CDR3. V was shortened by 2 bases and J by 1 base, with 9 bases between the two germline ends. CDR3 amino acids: CASSVQTSNTEAFF. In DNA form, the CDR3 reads TGTGCCAGCAGCGTCCAGACTTCGAACACTGAAGCTTTCTTT.

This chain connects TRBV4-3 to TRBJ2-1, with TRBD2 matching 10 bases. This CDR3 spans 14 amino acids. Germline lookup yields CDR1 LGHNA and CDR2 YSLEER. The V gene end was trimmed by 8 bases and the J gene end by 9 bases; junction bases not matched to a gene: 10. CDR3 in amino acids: CASGLLAGFTEQFF. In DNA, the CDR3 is TGCGCCAGCGGCTTACTAGCGGGATTTACTGAGCAGTTCTTC.

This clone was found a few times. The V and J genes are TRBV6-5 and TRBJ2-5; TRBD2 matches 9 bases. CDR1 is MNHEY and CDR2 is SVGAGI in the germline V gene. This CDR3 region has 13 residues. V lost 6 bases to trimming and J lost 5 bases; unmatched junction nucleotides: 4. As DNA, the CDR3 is TGTGCCAGCAGGGATAGCGGGAGTGAGACCCAGTACTTC. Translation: CASRDSGSETQYF.

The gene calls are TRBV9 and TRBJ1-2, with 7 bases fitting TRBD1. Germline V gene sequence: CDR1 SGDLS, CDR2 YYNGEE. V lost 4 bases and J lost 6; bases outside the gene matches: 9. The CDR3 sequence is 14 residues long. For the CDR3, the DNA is TGTGCCAGCAGCACACTTCGACAGGGCGATGGCTACACCTTC. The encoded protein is CASSTLRQGDGYTF.

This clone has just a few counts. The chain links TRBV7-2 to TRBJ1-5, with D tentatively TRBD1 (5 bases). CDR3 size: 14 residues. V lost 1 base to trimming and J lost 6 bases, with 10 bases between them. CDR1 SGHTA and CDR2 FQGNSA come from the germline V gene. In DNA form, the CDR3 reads TGTGCCAGCAGCTTAGTAGGGGAGGGTCAGCCCCAGCATTTT. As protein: CASSLVGEGQPQHF.